Listed below are T cell receptor beta chains from one sample, sequenced in a study of blood T cell repertoires in COVID-19. Repertoires were generated with immunoSEQ multiplex PCR, while TCRdb's copy carries only in-frame clones and drops some. The sample has around 300,000 clones; roughly 89% are singletons. Sequencing input: PBMCs or T cells enriched from blood (not recorded which). The receptors originated from a woman aged 40 to 50 who had recovered from COVID-19. The CDR3 runs from the conserved cysteine through the conserved F or W. A D gene is named only where the DNA matches it firmly. Rows give clone size only sometimes, using once, few, many, or a class for an expanded clone.

cdr3_aa	cdr3_nt	j_call	v_call	clone_size	d_call
CASSGQGAGEQYF	TGCGCCAGCAGCGGGCAGGGGGCCGGCGAGCAGTACTTC	TRBJ2-7	TRBV5-1	NA	TRBD1
CASSQGTSDTDTQYF	TGTGCCAGCAGCCAAGGAACTAGCGACACAGATACGCAGTATTTT	TRBJ2-3	TRBV4-2	NA	TRBD2
CASSPWTDNYGYTF	TGTGCCAGCAGCCCGTGGACTGACAACTATGGCTACACCTTC	TRBJ1-2	TRBV14	NA	NA
CASSLGGSSDTQYF	TGTGCCAGCAGCTTAGGGGGCTCTTCAGATACGCAGTATTTT	TRBJ2-3	TRBV7-9	NA	NA
CASRLREGANVLTF	TGTGCCAGCAGGCTTCGGGAAGGGGCCAACGTCCTGACTTTC	TRBJ2-6	TRBV2	NA	NA
CASSPPATEAFF	TGTGCCAGCTCACCACCAGCTACTGAAGCTTTCTTT	TRBJ1-1	TRBV18	NA	NA
CASSPNYRVHSGNTIYF	TGTGCCAGCAGCCCGAACTACAGGGTACACTCTGGAAACACCATATATTTT	TRBJ1-3	TRBV9	NA	NA
CASRLTGGTDTQYF	TGTGCCAGCAGGTTAACAGGGGGCACAGATACGCAGTATTTT	TRBJ2-3	TRBV7-3	many	TRBD1
CASSVGVGALYTEAFF	TGTGCCAGCAGCGTAGGTGTGGGGGCCCTCTACACTGAAGCTTTCTTT	TRBJ1-1	TRBV9	NA	NA
CASSLGGSRDSEKLFF	TGTGCCAGCAGCTTAGGGGGTTCTCGGGACAGCGAAAAACTGTTTTTT	TRBJ1-4	TRBV7-2	NA	TRBD1
CASIDGGFNYGYTF	TGTGCCAGTATCGATGGCGGATTTAACTATGGCTACACCTTC	TRBJ1-2	TRBV19	once	NA
CASSLAGTGEGYTF	TGCGCCAGCAGCTTGGCCGGTACAGGGGAGGGCTACACCTTC	TRBJ1-2	TRBV5-1	NA	TRBD1